These 10 T cell receptor beta chains were sequenced from one sample in a study of blood T cell repertoires in COVID-19. The table came from immunoSEQ multiplex PCR; TCRdb's copy has only in-frame clones and leaves some out. The table records about 150,000 clones, roughly 80% of them present only once. The sequenced material came from peripheral blood. The receptors originated from a human donor in a cohort sampled during active COVID-19.

The chain combines TRBV5-1 with TRBJ2-7; no definite D call. The CDR3 contains 13 residues. CDR1 is SGHRS and CDR2 is YFSETQ in the germline V gene. The V gene lost 4 bases and the J gene lost 2 bases, with 10 bases spanning the gap. The CDR3 DNA is TGCGCCAGCAGCCCCACTTCCCCCTACGAGCAGTACTTC. It is translated as CASSPTSPYEQYF.

The V gene is TRBV9, the J gene TRBJ2-3, with TRBD2 matching over 13 bases. J gave up 3 bases and V 4 bases, and 5 bases lay outside the gene matches. Looked up from germline, CDR1 is SGDLS and CDR2 is YYNGEE. The CDR3 loop spans 16 amino acids. The CDR3 sequence: CASSPTSGGATDTQYF. For the CDR3, the DNA is TGTGCCAGCAGCCCCACTAGCGGGGGGGCGACAGATACGCAGTATTTT.

This clone was observed a few times. The chain uses TRBV4-1 and TRBJ1-1; tentative D call: TRBD1 (6 bases). The V end lost 5 bases, the J end lost 1 base, and 14 bases lay between the germline ends. Germline CDR1 is MGHRA and CDR2 is YSYEKL. This CDR3 is built from 15 residues. This CDR3 is CASSYQGRGNTEAFF. As DNA, the CDR3 is TGCGCCAGCAGCTACCAGGGGCGTGGGAACACTGAAGCTTTCTTT.

The V gene is TRBV29-1, the J gene TRBJ2-7; perhaps TRBD2 as D (5 bases). The V gene lost 4 bases and the J gene lost 2 bases, with 9 bases spanning the gap. The CDR3 runs to 12 residues. The germline gives CDR1 SQVTM, CDR2 ANQGSEA. Here the CDR3 DNA reads TGCAGCGTTGGAGGGCGGACCTACGAGCAGTACGTC. It translates to CSVGGRTYEQYV.

The chain combines TRBV2 with TRBJ2-3; 7 nucleotides line up with TRBD2. CDR3 size: 16 residues. V was clipped by 5 bases and J by 0 bases; unmatched bases: 8. CDR1 is SNHLY and CDR2 is FYNNEI in the germline V gene. This CDR3 is CASSSFGRGSTDTQYF. Here the CDR3 DNA reads TGTGCCAGCAGTTCCTTTGGGCGGGGGAGCACAGATACGCAGTATTTT. The variable domain in full, with the rest retrieved from reference TRBV2 and TRBJ2-3, is EPEVTQTPSHQVTQMGQEVILRCVPISNHLYFYWYRQILGQKVEFLVSFYNNEISEKSEIFDDQFSVERPDGSNFTLKIRSTKLEDSAMYFCASSSFGRGSTDTQYFGPGTRLTVL.

CDR3 sequence (DNA): TGTGCCAGTAGTACCCGGACAGGATTAGATGATAGGCAGCAGTTCTTC. This sequence encodes CASSTRTGLDDRQQFF. The chain carries TRBV19 and TRBJ2-1, with 7 bases that match TRBD1. Unmatched junction bases numbered 17, after V lost 4 bases and J lost 11 bases. CDR1 and CDR2 from the germline V gene are LNHDA and SQIVND (reference sequence). The CDR3 spans 16 residues.

The V call is TRBV6-6, the J call TRBJ2-1; 10 nucleotides line up with TRBD1. Germline loops: CDR1 MNHNY, CDR2 SVGAGI (reference sequence). V lost 5 bases and J lost 10; bases outside the gene matches: 5. This CDR3 has 13 residues. CDR3: CASSRGQGGEQFF. CDR3 coding DNA: TGTGCCAGCAGTCGTGGACAGGGGGGAGAGCAGTTCTTC.

V is TRBV19 and J is TRBJ1-2; 9 nucleotides match TRBD1. Germline lookup yields CDR1 LNHDA and CDR2 SQIVND (reference sequence). With 5 bases clipped from V and 8 bases from J, the junction kept 6 bases outside the gene matches. There are 13 residues in the CDR3. The CDR3 coding sequence is TGTGCCAGTAGTCACGGGACAGGGAGCGGCTACACCTTC. The encoded protein is CASSHGTGSGYTF.

The chain combines TRBV11-1 with TRBJ2-1; D not certain. The CDR3 totals 12 residues. Germline CDR1 SGHAT, CDR2 FQDESV (reference sequence). With 2 bases removed from V and 15 bases from J, the gap between germline ends came to 14 bases. The CDR3 is CASSLRLSRMFF. CDR3 DNA sequence: TGTGCCAGCAGCTTACGGTTGAGCCGCATGTTCTTC.

This chain uses TRBV30 with TRBJ1-1; no definite D call. CDR1 is GTSNPN and CDR2 is SVGIG in the germline V gene (reference sequence). Trimming took off 5 bases at V and 0 bases at J, with 13 bases between the two ends. CDR3 size: 14 residues. The CDR3 DNA sequence: TGTGCCTGGGACTCCGGGTCCATGAACACTGAAGCTTTCTTT. Residues: CAWDSGSMNTEAFF.